This T cell receptor beta chain is drawn from a study of post-analysis software for immune sequencing data. Study-level background: Clinical courses comprised relapsing-remitting, secondary progressive and progressive-relapsing multiple sclerosis. Study results and caveats: Significantly lower normalized Chao1 diversity was found in patients with multiple sclerosis relative to controls. Strong co-clustering by F measure was evident for samples that had been prepared in the same batch. TRBV5-6, TRBV5-1 and TRBV20-1 were among several TRBV segments more frequent in patients than controls.

Prepared TCR beta cDNA libraries contained unique molecular identifiers. cDNA molecules numbering roughly 0.5 million came from around 1 to 10 million T cells. Via MiXCR, TCRdb re-called the PCR reads, giving one row per CDR3 protein. The sample has roughly 620,000 distinct CDR3 sequences; 44% are singletons. Germline V lookup: CDR1 SGHRS, CDR2 YFSETQ. With 4 bases removed from V and 0 bases from J, the gap between germline ends came to 17 bases. This CDR3 spans 17 amino acids. A word on this clonotype: The antigen remains undetermined.

This chain joins TRBV5-1 and TRBJ2-1; the D is unclear. The sequenced material came from blood. The origin of this receptor is a girl aged 5 to 17 with multiple sclerosis. Here the CDR3 DNA reads TGCGCCAGCAGCCCTTACCAGACCCTCAGCTCCTACAATGAGCAGTTCTTC. Translating it yields CASSPYQTLSSYNEQFF.